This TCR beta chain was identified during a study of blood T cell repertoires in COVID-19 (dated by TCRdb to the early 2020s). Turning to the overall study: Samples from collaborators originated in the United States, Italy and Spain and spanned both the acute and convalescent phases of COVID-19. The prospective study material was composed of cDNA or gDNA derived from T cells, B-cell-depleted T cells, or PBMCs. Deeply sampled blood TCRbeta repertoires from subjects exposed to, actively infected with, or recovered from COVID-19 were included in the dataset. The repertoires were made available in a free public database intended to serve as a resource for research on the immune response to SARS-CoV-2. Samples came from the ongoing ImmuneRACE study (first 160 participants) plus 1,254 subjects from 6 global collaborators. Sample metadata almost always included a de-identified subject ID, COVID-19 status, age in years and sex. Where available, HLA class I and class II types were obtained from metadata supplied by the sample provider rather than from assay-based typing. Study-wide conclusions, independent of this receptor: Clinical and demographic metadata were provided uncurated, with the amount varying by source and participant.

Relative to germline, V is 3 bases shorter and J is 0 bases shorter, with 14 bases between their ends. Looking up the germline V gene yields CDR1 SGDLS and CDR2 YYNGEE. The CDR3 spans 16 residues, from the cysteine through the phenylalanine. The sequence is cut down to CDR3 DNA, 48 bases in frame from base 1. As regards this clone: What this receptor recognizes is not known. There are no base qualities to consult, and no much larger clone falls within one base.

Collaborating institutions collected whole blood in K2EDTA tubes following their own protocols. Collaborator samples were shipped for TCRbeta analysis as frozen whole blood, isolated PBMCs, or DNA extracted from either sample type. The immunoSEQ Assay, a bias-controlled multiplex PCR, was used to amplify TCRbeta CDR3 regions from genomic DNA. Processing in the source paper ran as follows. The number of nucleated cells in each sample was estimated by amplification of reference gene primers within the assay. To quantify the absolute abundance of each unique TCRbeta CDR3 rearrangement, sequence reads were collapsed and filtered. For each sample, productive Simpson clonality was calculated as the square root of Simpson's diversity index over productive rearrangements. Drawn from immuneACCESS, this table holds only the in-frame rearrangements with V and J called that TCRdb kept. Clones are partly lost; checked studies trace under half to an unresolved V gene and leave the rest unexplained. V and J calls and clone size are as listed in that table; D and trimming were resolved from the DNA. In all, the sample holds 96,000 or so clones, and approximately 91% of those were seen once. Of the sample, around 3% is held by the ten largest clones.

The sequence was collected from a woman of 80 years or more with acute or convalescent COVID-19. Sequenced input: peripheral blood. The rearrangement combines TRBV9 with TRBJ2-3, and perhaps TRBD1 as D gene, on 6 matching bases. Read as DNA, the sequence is TGTGCCAGCAGCGCCAAAACAGGGTCTAGCACAGATACGCAGTATTTT. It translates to CASSAKTGSSTDTQYF.